These 23 T cell receptor beta chains were sequenced from one sample in a study of T-cell reconstitution after alpha-beta-depleted transplantation in children. The TCRbeta library incorporated unique molecular identifiers. TCRdb independently ran MiXCR on the PCR reads; one entry per CDR3 protein. The sample holds 180,000 or so distinct CDR3 sequences; roughly 6.5% are singletons and the top ten take approximately 4.1%. The starting material was PBMCs, obtained before TCRalphabeta/CD19-depleted stem cell transplant. The receptors were sampled from a girl under two years old with combined immunodeficiency, due to receive a stem cell transplant.

In this sample, this clonotype turned up many times. J is TRBJ2-1 and V is TRBV27; 7 bases are shared with TRBD2. The CDR3 has 14 residues. CDR1 MNHEY and CDR2 SMNVEV come from the germline V gene (reference sequence). V shed 2 bases, J shed 2 bases, and the junction held 0 bases outside the gene matches. The CDR3 sequence is CASSLLAAYNEQFF. The CDR3 DNA is TGTGCCAGCAGTTTACTAGCGGCCTACAATGAGCAGTTCTTC.

This clonotype has at least ten counts. The rearrangement uses TRBV4-3 and TRBJ1-1; the match to TRBD1 covers 8 bases. The V segment lost 3 bases and the J segment 6 bases; nucleotides outside the gene matches: 9. Germline CDR1 reads LGHNA; CDR2 reads YSLEER. This CDR3 spans 15 amino acids. The CDR3 region is CASSHGTGSSAEAFF. In DNA form, the CDR3 reads TGCGCCAGCAGCCACGGGACAGGATCGTCGGCTGAAGCTTTCTTT.

This clonotype was counted many times. The gene calls are TRBV29-1 and TRBJ1-1; the D is unclear. CDR1 and CDR2 (germline): SQVTM, ANQGSEA. V lost 7 bases and J 0 bases, leaving 12 bases between the germline ends. The CDR3 is 13 residues long. The CDR3 sequence is CSAQTKMNTEAFF. CDR3 DNA sequence: TGCAGCGCCCAGACCAAGATGAACACTGAAGCTTTCTTT. The full variable domain, with the rest looked up from reference TRBV29-1 and TRBJ1-1, is SAVISQKPSRDICQRGTSLTIQCQVDSQVTMMFWYRQQPGQSLTLIATANQGSEATYESGFVIDKFPISRPNLTFSTLTVSNMSPEDSSIYLCSAQTKMNTEAFFGQGTRLTVV.

The V call is TRBV19, the J call TRBJ2-3; the match to TRBD2 covers 12 bases. With 9 bases clipped from V and 5 bases from J, the junction kept 12 bases outside the gene matches. Germline V gene data show CDR1 as LNHDA and CDR2 as SQIVND (reference sequence). The CDR3 is made up of 16 amino acids. CDR3 in amino acids: CASRAASGGARDTQYF. CDR3 nucleotides: TGTGCCAGCCGAGCGGCTAGCGGGGGGGCACGAGATACGCAGTATTTT.

There are many counts of this clonotype. The chain joins TRBV12-3 or TRBV12-4 to TRBJ2-5, with 7 positions matching TRBD2. The CDR3 extends over 15 amino acids. J lost 5 bases, V lost 2 bases, and 8 bases had no gene match. This CDR3 reads CASSLYFGGSETQYF. The CDR3 DNA sequence: TGTGCCAGCAGTTTATATTTCGGGGGGTCGGAGACCCAGTACTTC.

This clonotype was picked up a small number of times. The V call is TRBV20-1, the J call TRBJ2-7; TRBD2 aligns across 9 bases. CDR3 length: 15 amino acids. The V segment lost 3 bases and the J segment 2 bases; nucleotides outside the gene matches: 8. Germline CDR1 is DFQATT and CDR2 is SNEGSKA (reference sequence). The CDR3 is CSASPRTSAAYEQYF. The CDR3 DNA follows: TGCAGTGCTAGTCCCCGGACTAGCGCGGCCTACGAGCAGTACTTC.

The table lists this clonotype with many counts. The genes are TRBV29-1 and TRBJ2-2; weak D call: TRBD1 (8 bases). The CDR3 has 16 residues. Germline V lookup: CDR1 SQVTM, CDR2 ANQGSEA. Trimming stripped 0 bases from V and 5 bases from J, with 16 bases between. This CDR3 reads CSVEDEGQGGTGELFF. The CDR3 region has the DNA TGCAGCGTTGAAGATGAAGGACAGGGAGGGACCGGGGAGCTGTTTTTT.

At least ten counts were recorded for this clonotype. The chain carries TRBV18 and TRBJ2-7; tentatively, D is TRBD1 or TRBD2 (5 bases each). CDR1 is KGHSH and CDR2 is LQKENI in the germline V gene. This CDR3 spans 14 amino acids. The V end lost 6 bases, the J end lost 2 bases, and 14 bases lay between the germline ends. DNA for the CDR3: TGTGCCAGCTCTCCCGAGGGACGCCCCTACGAGCAGTACTTC. Translation: CASSPEGRPYEQYF.

This clonotype was seen many times. This chain connects TRBV20-1 to TRBJ2-3; D may be TRBD2 (7 bases). CDR3 length: 15 amino acids. Trimming cost V 1 base and J 2 bases, with 13 bases left between them. Germline CDR1 and CDR2: DFQATT and SNEGSKA (reference sequence). The CDR3 is CSARVRGRNTDTQYF. CDR3 DNA: TGCAGTGCTAGAGTGCGGGGGCGAAACACAGATACGCAGTATTTT.

This clonotype was recorded at least ten times. The rearrangement joins TRBV28 to TRBJ1-2, with D unresolved. CDR1 is MDHEN and CDR2 is SYDVKM in the germline V gene. This CDR3 is 14 amino acids long. V lost 2 bases to trimming and J lost 4 bases, with 11 bases between them. Here the CDR3 reads CASSLSGLGYGYTF. The CDR3 DNA reads TGTGCCAGCAGTTTAAGTGGCCTGGGCTATGGCTACACCTTC.

V gene TRBV15 combines with J gene TRBJ2-1; D unclear. The CDR3 is 15 residues long. Germline-derived CDR1 and CDR2 are LNHNV and YYDKDF (reference sequence). Trimming pared 5 bases from V and 2 bases from J, leaving 13 bases between. For the CDR3, the DNA is TGTGCCACCAGCGACCTGCTAAAGACCTACAATGAGCAGTTCTTC. Translation: CATSDLLKTYNEQFF.

This clonotype appeared many times. The chain couples TRBV28 to TRBJ2-5; 9 bases align to TRBD2. The CDR3 consists of 18 residues. Germline V gene lookup returns CDR1 MDHEN and CDR2 SYDVKM. V lost 1 base to trimming and J lost 5 bases; unmatched junction nucleotides: 14. CDR3 sequence: CASSLSRGRADELETQYF. The DNA for the CDR3 is TGTGCCAGCAGTTTATCTCGCGGGAGGGCCGACGAATTGGAGACCCAGTACTTC.

The table lists this clonotype with many counts. The V gene is TRBV20-1, the J gene TRBJ2-7, with 7 bases that match TRBD2. Looked up from germline, CDR1 is DFQATT and CDR2 is SNEGSKA (reference sequence). The CDR3 extends over 16 amino acids. The V gene end was trimmed by 0 bases and the J gene end by 6 bases; junction bases not matched to a gene: 14. The CDR3 DNA follows: TGCAGTGCTAGAGATGTGGAAGATGGGGGGGTCGGCGAGCAGTACTTC. Protein sequence: CSARDVEDGGVGEQYF.

This clonotype has a count of ten or more. The V gene is TRBV2, the J gene TRBJ1-1, with TRBD1 as a possible D gene (5 bases). V shed 9 bases and J shed 2 bases, with 19 bases lying between them. Germline values: CDR1 SNHLY, CDR2 FYNNEI. This CDR3 contains 15 residues. The CDR3 DNA reads TGTGCCAGTGCGAATCCAGGGTCGAGTAACACTGAAGCTTTCTTT. This gives the protein CASANPGSSNTEAFF.

This clonotype was seen ten or more times. J is TRBJ2-1 and V is TRBV12-3 or TRBV12-4; D not resolved. The CDR3 runs 13 residues. The V gene lost 5 bases and the J gene lost 6 bases, with 11 bases spanning the gap. For the CDR3, the DNA is TGTGCCAGCAGTAAATCCTGGGGCAATGAGCAGTTCTTC. It codes for CASSKSWGNEQFF.

This clonotype was picked up many times. Germline and junction disagree at one end, which may indicate a read error. This chain links TRBV28 with TRBJ2-7, with 7 nucleotides matching TRBD2. The CDR3 length is 15 residues. The V gene's germline CDR1 is MDHEN and CDR2 SYDVKM. The CDR3 coding sequence is TGTGCCAGCAGTTCCCCCGGCGGGAGAGGCTACGAGCAGCACTTC. Translating it yields CASSSPGGRGYEQHF.

At least ten counts were recorded for this clonotype. The chain links TRBV20-1 to TRBJ2-4, with TRBD1 matching 8 bases. CDR1 and CDR2 from the germline V gene are DFQATT and SNEGSKA (reference sequence). The ends lost 6 bases at V and 1 base at J; junction bases unmatched: 8. This CDR3 region has 15 residues. The CDR3 coding sequence is TGCAGTGCCGTACAGGGGGTATCTGCCAAAAACATTCAGTACTTC. Encoded protein: CSAVQGVSAKNIQYF.

Written as DNA, the CDR3 is TGTGCCAGCCTTAGCGGGGGCGACATCTACGAGCAGTACTTC. It is translated as CASLSGGDIYEQYF. The chain combines TRBV6-2 or TRBV6-3 with TRBJ2-7; 9 positions match TRBD2. The CDR3 totals 14 residues. CDR1 is MNHEY and CDR2 is SVGEGT in the germline V gene. The J segment lost 3 bases and the V segment lost 8 bases, leaving 8 bases of the junction unmatched.

This clonotype has just a few counts. The rearrangement links TRBV18 to TRBJ2-1; D ambiguous. The germline gives CDR1 KGHSH, CDR2 LQKENI. The V gene lost 2 bases and the J gene lost 0 bases, with 14 bases spanning the gap. The CDR3 is 17 residues long. CDR3 in DNA: TGTGCCAGCTCACCAGGGGATAACCCCAGCTCCTACAATGAGCAGTTCTTC. It yields the protein CASSPGDNPSSYNEQFF.

This clonotype appeared many times. The chain couples TRBV5-1 to TRBJ2-1; D may correspond to TRBD1 or TRBD2 (6 bases each). This CDR3 contains 15 residues. The ends were cut back, 0 bases at V and 4 bases at J, with 11 bases in the middle. Germline CDR1 and CDR2: SGHRS and YFSETQ. The DNA of the CDR3 is TGCGCCAGCAGCTTGGGACGGGGGCCTTACAATGAGCAGTTCTTC. This codes for CASSLGRGPYNEQFF.

This clonotype was recorded a few times. The V call is TRBV7-6, the J call TRBJ2-1; 8 bases fit TRBD1. In germline, CDR1 is SGHVS, CDR2 FNYEAQ. There are 15 residues in the CDR3. V shed 3 bases, J shed 8 bases, and the junction held 9 bases outside the gene matches. The CDR3, as DNA: TGTGCCAGCAGCTTCGAGACCGGGACAGGTTATGAGCAGTTCTTC. Translated, it gives CASSFETGTGYEQFF. Filled out from reference TRBV7-6 and TRBJ2-1, the complete variable domain reads GAGVSQSPRYKVTKRGQDVALRCDPISGHVSLYWYRQALGQGPEFLTYFNYEAQQDKSGLPNDRFSAERPEGSISTLTIQRTEQRDSAMYRCASSFETGTGYEQFFGPGTRLTVL.

This clonotype was recorded at least ten times. The rearrangement links TRBV3-1 to TRBJ2-4; D ambiguous. In germline, CDR1 is LGHDT, CDR2 YNNKEL (reference sequence). V was clipped by 1 base and J by 7 bases, with 14 bases between them. CDR3 length: 15 amino acids. CDR3 sequence reads: CASSQASALGNIQYF. Here the CDR3 DNA reads TGTGCCAGCAGCCAAGCCTCAGCATTGGGGAACATTCAGTACTTC.

This clonotype was detected many times. The chain employs TRBV12-3 or TRBV12-4 and TRBJ2-3, with 9 bases that match TRBD2. The CDR3 sequence is 15 residues long. Unmatched junction bases numbered 5, after V lost 5 bases and J lost 2 bases. The CDR3 DNA follows: TGTGCCAGCAGTCGCGGACTAGCGTCCACAGATACGCAGTATTTT. Amino acid sequence: CASSRGLASTDTQYF.